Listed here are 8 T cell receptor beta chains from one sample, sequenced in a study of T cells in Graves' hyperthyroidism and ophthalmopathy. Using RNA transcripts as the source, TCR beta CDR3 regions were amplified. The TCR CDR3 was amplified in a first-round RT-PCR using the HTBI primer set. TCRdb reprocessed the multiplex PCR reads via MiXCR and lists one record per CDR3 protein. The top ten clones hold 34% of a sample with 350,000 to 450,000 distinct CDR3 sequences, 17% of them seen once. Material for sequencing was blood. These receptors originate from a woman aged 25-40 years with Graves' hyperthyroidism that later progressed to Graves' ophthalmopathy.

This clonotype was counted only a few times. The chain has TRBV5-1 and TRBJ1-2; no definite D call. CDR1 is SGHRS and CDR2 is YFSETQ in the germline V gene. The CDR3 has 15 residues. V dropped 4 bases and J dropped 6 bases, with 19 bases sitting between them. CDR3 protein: CASSPANGGPDGYTF. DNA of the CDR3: TGCGCCAGCAGCCCCGCCAATGGCGGGCCCGATGGCTACACCTTC.

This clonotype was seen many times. Here the CDR3 DNA reads TGTGCCTGGATGGACAGGGCGGACATTCAGTACTTC. This translates into CAWMDRADIQYF. The chain recombines TRBV30 with TRBJ2-4, with TRBD1 matching over 8 bases. With V trimmed by 4 bases and J by 8 bases, 4 bases remained unmatched. Germline V gene lookup returns CDR1 GTSNPN and CDR2 SVGIG (reference sequence). The CDR3 loop spans 12 amino acids.

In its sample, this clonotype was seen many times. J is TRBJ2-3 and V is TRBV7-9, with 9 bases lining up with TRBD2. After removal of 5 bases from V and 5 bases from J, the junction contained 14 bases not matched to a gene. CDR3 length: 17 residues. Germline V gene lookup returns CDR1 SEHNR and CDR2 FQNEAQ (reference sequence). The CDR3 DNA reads TGTGCCAGCAGCCACATGAAACGGACTAGCGAGGTAGATACGCAGTATTTT. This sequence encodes CASSHMKRTSEVDTQYF.

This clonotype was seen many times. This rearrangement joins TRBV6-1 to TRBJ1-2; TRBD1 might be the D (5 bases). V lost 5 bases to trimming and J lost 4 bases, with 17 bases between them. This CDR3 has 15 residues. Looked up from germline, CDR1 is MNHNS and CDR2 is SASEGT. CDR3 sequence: CASSYPTGAGYGYTF. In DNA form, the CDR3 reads TGTGCCAGCAGTTATCCAACAGGTGCTGGCTATGGCTACACCTTC.

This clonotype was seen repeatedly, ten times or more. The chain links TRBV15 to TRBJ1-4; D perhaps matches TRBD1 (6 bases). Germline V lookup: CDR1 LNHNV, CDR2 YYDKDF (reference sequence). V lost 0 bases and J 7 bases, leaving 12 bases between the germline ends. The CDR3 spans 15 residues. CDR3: CATSRDGEGGEKLFF. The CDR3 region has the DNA TGTGCCACCAGCAGAGACGGTGAAGGGGGTGAAAAACTGTTTTTT.

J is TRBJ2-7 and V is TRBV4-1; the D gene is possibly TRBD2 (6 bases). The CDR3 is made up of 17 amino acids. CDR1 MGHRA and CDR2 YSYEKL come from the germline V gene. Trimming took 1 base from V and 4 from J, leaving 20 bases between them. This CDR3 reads CASSQGAAYGSKYEQYF. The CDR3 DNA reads TGCGCCAGCAGCCAAGGCGCAGCTTACGGGAGCAAATACGAGCAGTACTTC.

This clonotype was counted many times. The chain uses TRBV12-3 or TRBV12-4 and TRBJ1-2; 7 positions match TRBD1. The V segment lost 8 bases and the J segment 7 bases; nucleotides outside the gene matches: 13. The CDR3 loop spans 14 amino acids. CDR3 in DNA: TGTGCCAGCGGCCCTCGACAGGGAACGAGTGGCTACACCTTC. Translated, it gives CASGPRQGTSGYTF.

For the CDR3, the DNA is TGTGCCAGCAGCCGTGACCCCCTCTCTGAAGCTTTCTTT. Translation: CASSRDPLSEAFF. The chain has TRBV7-8 and TRBJ1-1; D gene ambiguous. Trimming removed 5 bases from V and 6 bases from J, with 13 bases in between. Germline CDR1 reads SGHVS; CDR2 reads FQNEAQ. The CDR3 spans 13 residues.